The rows below give T cell receptor beta chains drawn from one sample of a study of identical twins. TCRdb recomputed calls from the 5' RACE reads with MiXCR, one row per CDR3 protein. The data contain nearly 650,000 distinct CDR3 sequences, less than 9% of them singletons. These data were also reused for a study on yellow fever vaccine responses in identical twins.

Sequencing used PBMCs. The receptors here all came from a woman under 30 in good health. Each CDR3 is given with its conserved first and last residue. A D gene is named only where the DNA matches it firmly. Clone size is shown for a subset of rows, as once, few, many or a class of expanded clone.

>TRBD2|TRBV11-1|TRBJ2-1|.
CASSTPSGGGGRLNEQFF
TGTGCCAGCAGCACACCTTCCGGGGGGGGAGGGCGCTTAAATGAGCAGTTCTTC
>.|TRBV20-1|TRBJ2-3|few
CSASSDSDTQYF
TGCAGTGCTAGCTCGGACAGCGATACGCAGTATTTT
>TRBD1|TRBV6-5|TRBJ2-1|.
CASSYAGQGQYEQFF
TGTGCCAGCAGTTACGCGGGACAGGGGCAATATGAGCAGTTCTTC
>TRBD2|TRBV7-3|TRBJ2-1|.
CASSLRTSVNEQFF
TGTGCCAGCAGCTTAAGGACTAGTGTCAATGAGCAGTTCTTC
>.|TRBV12-3/TRBV12-4|TRBJ1-6|few
CASRRGRGGSPLHF
TGTGCCAGCAGAAGGGGCAGGGGCGGCTCACCCCTCCACTTT
>.|TRBV5-1|TRBJ2-2|.
CASSFPGKGTGELFF
TGCGCCAGCAGCTTTCCGGGGAAGGGCACCGGGGAGCTGTTTTTT
>.|TRBV27|TRBJ2-7|.
CASSPRGTYHYEQYF
TGTGCCAGCAGTCCACGTGGTACCTACCACTACGAGCAGTACTTC
>.|TRBV27|TRBJ2-3|.
CASSPPPGTSSTDTQYF
TGTGCCAGCAGTCCCCCCCCCGGGACTTCTAGCACAGATACGCAGTATTTT
>TRBD1|TRBV4-1|TRBJ1-1|many
CASSRGDRADEAFF
TGCGCCAGCAGCCGGGGCGACAGGGCAGATGAAGCTTTCTTT
>.|TRBV2|TRBJ2-5|many
CASRPPGSETQYF
TGTGCCAGCCGCCCCCCAGGGTCGGAGACCCAGTACTTC
>.|TRBV29-1|TRBJ1-1|.
CSVGATEAFF
TGCAGCGTTGGTGCGACTGAAGCTTTCTTT
>.|TRBV7-8|TRBJ2-3|many
CASSRGRTTDTQYF
TGTGCCAGCAGTCGCGGGCGGACCACAGATACGCAGTATTTT
>.|TRBV24-1|TRBJ2-5|few
CATSDLRGPGGNKETQYF
TGTGCCACCAGTGATTTGCGGGGGCCGGGGGGAAACAAAGAGACCCAGTACTTC
>.|TRBV4-2|TRBJ2-1|few
CASSQEWLAPPYNEQFF
TGTGCCAGCAGCCAAGAGTGGCTAGCGCCCCCCTACAATGAGCAGTTCTTC
>TRBD2|TRBV20-1|TRBJ2-2|few
CSARGFLAGGNTGELFF
TGCAGTGCTAGGGGGTTTCTAGCGGGGGGGAACACCGGGGAGCTGTTTTTT
>TRBD2|TRBV11-1|TRBJ2-3|many
CASSAGLAGGPGGTDTQYF
TGTGCCAGCAGCGCGGGACTAGCGGGAGGGCCTGGTGGCACAGATACGCAGTATTTT
>.|TRBV25-1|TRBJ1-5|many
CASRGAGSNQPQHF
TGTGCCAGCCGAGGGGCCGGGAGCAATCAGCCCCAGCATTTT
>.|TRBV28|TRBJ1-6|.
CASRGDTDLNNSPLHF
TGTGCCAGCCGAGGGGACACAGACCTTAATAATTCACCCCTCCACTTT
>TRBD1|TRBV14|TRBJ1-1|.
CASSQGGRGPTEAFF
TGTGCCAGCAGCCAAGGTGGAAGGGGGCCGACTGAAGCTTTCTTT
>.|TRBV20-1|TRBJ2-1|.
CCARATRGALNNEQFF
TGCTGTGCTAGAGCTACGAGGGGGGCCCTCAACAATGAGCAGTTCTTC
>.|TRBV10-3|TRBJ2-7|few
CAISESNIRGYEQYF
TGTGCCATCAGTGAGAGCAACATCCGTGGTTACGAGCAGTACTTC
>.|TRBV7-9|TRBJ2-1|few
CASSLRAAGENEQFF
TGTGCCAGCAGCTTAAGGGCGGCAGGGGAAAATGAGCAGTTCTTC
>TRBD1|TRBV4-1|TRBJ2-2|.
CASSQDGRGMTGELFF
TGCGCCAGCAGCCAAGACGGCAGGGGGATGACCGGGGAGCTGTTTTTT
>.|TRBV15|TRBJ2-7|.
CATSRVLGTYEQYF
TGTGCCACCAGCAGAGTCCTAGGTACCTACGAGCAGTACTTC
>.|TRBV12-3/TRBV12-4|TRBJ2-2|many
CASSGKGELFF
TGTGCCAGCAGTGGGAAGGGGGAGCTGTTTTTT
>.|TRBV7-9|TRBJ1-1|many
CASSQAANTEAFF
TGTGCCAGCTCCCAGGCGGCGAACACTGAAGCTTTCTTT
>TRBD2|TRBV5-6|TRBJ2-1|.
CASSGLAGFHEQFF
TGTGCCAGCAGCGGACTAGCGGGATTCCATGAGCAGTTCTTC
>TRBD1|TRBV6-1|TRBJ2-6|.
CASSSRQGAGANVLTF
TGTGCCAGCAGTAGCCGACAGGGGGCTGGGGCCAACGTCCTGACTTTC
>TRBD2|TRBV5-1|TRBJ2-7|many
CASSLGRGGSYEQYF
TGCGCCAGCAGCTTGGGTCGGGGGGGCTCCTACGAGCAGTACTTC
>.|TRBV27|TRBJ2-7|many
CASSSGAGGEQYF
TGTGCCAGCAGTTCCGGGGCCGGGGGCGAGCAGTACTTC
>.|TRBV4-1|TRBJ1-4|many
CASSQPRREHGKLFF
TGCGCCAGCAGCCAACCCCGCAGGGAGCACGGAAAACTGTTTTTT
>.|TRBV12-3/TRBV12-4|TRBJ2-2|many
CASTGGPGELFF
TGTGCCAGCACCGGGGGCCCCGGGGAGCTGTTTTTT
>.|TRBV6-4|TRBJ1-2|few
CASSDGSFYGYTF
TGTGCCAGCAGTGATGGCAGCTTCTATGGCTACACCTTC
>.|TRBV2|TRBJ2-7|once
CASIMDDTYEQYF
TGTGCCAGCATCATGGACGATACCTACGAGCAGTACTTC
>.|TRBV5-1|TRBJ2-1|many
CASSLDGPAVSSYNEQFF
TGCGCCAGCAGCTTGGATGGCCCGGCGGTAAGCTCCTACAATGAGCAGTTCTTC
>TRBD1|TRBV6-1|TRBJ2-5|.
CASSGARTGNQETQYF
TGTGCCAGCAGTGGGGCTCGGACAGGCAACCAAGAGACCCAGTACTTC
>TRBD2|TRBV7-9|TRBJ2-3|few
CASSSTGTTFTDTQYF
TGTGCCAGCAGCTCCACCGGGACTACTTTCACAGATACGCAGTATTTT
>.|TRBV5-1|TRBJ2-5|.
CASSFGTGRGGGETQYF
TGCGCCAGCAGCTTCGGGACAGGGCGCGGCGGGGGGGAGACCCAGTACTTC
>.|TRBV20-1|TRBJ2-7|.
CSAREDRQYF
TGCAGTGCTAGAGAAGACAGGCAGTACTTC
>.|TRBV6-5|TRBJ2-2|few
CASSYSENTGELFF
TGTGCCAGCAGTTACTCAGAGAACACCGGGGAGCTGTTTTTT
>.|TRBV28|TRBJ2-7|few
CASSYRMGYSSYEQYF
TGTGCCAGCAGTTATAGGATGGGTTACAGCTCCTACGAGCAGTACTTC
>.|TRBV10-3|TRBJ1-2|few
CAISDRGYGYTF
TGTGCCATCAGTGACAGGGGATATGGCTACACCTTC
>TRBD1|TRBV28|TRBJ1-6|many
CASSLLGQGNSPLHF
TGTGCCAGCAGTTTACTCGGACAGGGGAATTCACCCCTCCACTTT
>.|TRBV3-1|TRBJ2-5|few
CASRDFLETQYF
TGTGCCAGCAGGGACTTTCTAGAGACCCAGTACTTC
>.|TRBV19|TRBJ1-4|few
CASSIALGTNEKLFF
TGTGCCAGTAGTATAGCACTGGGGACTAATGAAAAACTGTTTTTT
>TRBD1|TRBV7-9|TRBJ1-4|few
CASGQGATNEKLFF
TGTGCCAGCGGCCAGGGGGCTACTAATGAAAAACTGTTTTTT
>.|TRBV9|TRBJ2-1|few
CASSASGGGNNEQFF
TGTGCCAGCAGCGCTTCCGGAGGCGGGAACAATGAGCAGTTCTTC
>.|TRBV6-1|TRBJ1-1|few
CASRPPGQKNTEAFF
TGTGCCAGCAGGCCACCGGGACAAAAGAACACTGAAGCTTTCTTT
>.|TRBV7-2|TRBJ1-1|.
CASSLVTMNTEAFF
TGTGCCAGCAGCTTAGTGACAATGAACACTGAAGCTTTCTTT
>.|TRBV10-3|TRBJ2-1|few
CAIRQRGSESSYNEQFF
TGTGCCATCAGACAGAGGGGTTCAGAGAGCTCCTACAATGAGCAGTTCTTC